This T cell receptor (beta chain) was profiled in a study of CD8 T cells in Susac syndrome. Broader study findings: Clonal expansion of Susac CD8+ cells peaked in TEMRA cells, and it also peaked in active patients.

A word on this clonotype: No antigen is known for it.

CD8+ and CD4+ T cells circulating in blood were sequenced for TCR beta. With random hexamers, about 0.45 to 1 ug RNA was reverse transcribed. TCRdb analysed the immunoSEQ multiplex PCR reads with MiXCR anew, one entry per CDR3 protein. The data contain approximately 54,000 distinct CDR3 sequences, approximately 95% of them singletons. The germline gives CDR1 SGHVS, CDR2 FNYEAQ. The CDR3 sequence is 15 residues long. J gave up 1 base and V 5 bases, and 7 bases lay outside the gene matches. This TCR was sampled from a human donor with Susac syndrome. Sequenced: CD8+ T cells from PBMCs. The gene calls are TRBV7-6 and TRBJ1-1, with TRBD1 matching 7 bases. CDR3 nucleotide sequence: TGTGCCAGCAGCCCCTCGACAGGGACGAACACTGAAGCTTTCTTT. The encoded protein is CASSPSTGTNTEAFF.